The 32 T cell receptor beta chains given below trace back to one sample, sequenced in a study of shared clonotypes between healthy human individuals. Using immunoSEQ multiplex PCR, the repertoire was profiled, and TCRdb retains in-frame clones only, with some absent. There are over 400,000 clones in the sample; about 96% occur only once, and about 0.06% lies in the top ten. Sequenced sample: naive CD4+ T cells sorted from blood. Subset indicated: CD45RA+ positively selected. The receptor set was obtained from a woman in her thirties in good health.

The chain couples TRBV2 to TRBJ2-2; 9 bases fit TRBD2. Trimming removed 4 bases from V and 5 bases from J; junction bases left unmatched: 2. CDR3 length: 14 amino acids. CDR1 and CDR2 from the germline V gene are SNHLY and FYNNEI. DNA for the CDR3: TGTGCCAGCAGTGGGCTAGCGGGGACCGGGGAGCTGTTTTTT. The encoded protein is CASSGLAGTGELFF. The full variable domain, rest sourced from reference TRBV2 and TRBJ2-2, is EPEVTQTPSHQVTQMGQEVILRCVPISNHLYFYWYRQILGQKVEFLVSFYNNEISEKSEIFDDQFSVERPDGSNFTLKIRSTKLEDSAMYFCASSGLAGTGELFFGEGSRLTVL.

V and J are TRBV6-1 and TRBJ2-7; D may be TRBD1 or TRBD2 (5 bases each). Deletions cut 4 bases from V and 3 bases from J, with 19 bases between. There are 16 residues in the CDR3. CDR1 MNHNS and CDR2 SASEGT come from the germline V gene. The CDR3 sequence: CASSVSDGTGLYEQYF. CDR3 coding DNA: TGTGCCAGCAGTGTCTCGGACGGGACCGGCCTCTACGAGCAGTACTTC.

DNA of the CDR3: TGTGCCAGTGGGGGGAGTTACACAGATACGCAGTATTTT. Its translation: CASGGSYTDTQYF. The genes are TRBV19 and TRBJ2-3; a possible D gene is TRBD2 (6 bases). Deletions cut 8 bases from V and 2 bases from J, with 11 bases between. CDR1 LNHDA and CDR2 SQIVND come from the germline V gene (reference sequence). This CDR3 is built from 13 residues.

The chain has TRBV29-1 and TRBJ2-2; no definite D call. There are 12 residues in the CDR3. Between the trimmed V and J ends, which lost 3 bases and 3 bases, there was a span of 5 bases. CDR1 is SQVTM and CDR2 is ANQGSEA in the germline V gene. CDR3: CSVDADTGELFF. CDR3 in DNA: TGCAGCGTTGATGCGGACACCGGGGAGCTGTTTTTT.

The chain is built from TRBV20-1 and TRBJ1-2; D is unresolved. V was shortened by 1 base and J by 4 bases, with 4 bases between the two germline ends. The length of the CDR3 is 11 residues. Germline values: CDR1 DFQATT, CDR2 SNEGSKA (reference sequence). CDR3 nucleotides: TGCAGTGCTAGAGTAGCCTATGGCTACACCTTC. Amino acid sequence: CSARVAYGYTF.

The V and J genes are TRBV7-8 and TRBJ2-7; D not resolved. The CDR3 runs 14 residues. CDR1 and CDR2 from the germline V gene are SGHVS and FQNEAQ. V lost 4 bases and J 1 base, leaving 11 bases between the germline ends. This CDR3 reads CASSYRADSYEQYF. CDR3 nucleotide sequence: TGTGCCAGCAGCTATCGGGCGGATTCCTACGAGCAGTACTTC.

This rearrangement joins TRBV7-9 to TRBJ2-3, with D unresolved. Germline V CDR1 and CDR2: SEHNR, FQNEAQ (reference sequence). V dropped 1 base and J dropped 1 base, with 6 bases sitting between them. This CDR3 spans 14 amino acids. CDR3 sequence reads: CASSLVDRTDTQYF. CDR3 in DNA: TGTGCCAGCAGCTTAGTCGATCGCACAGATACGCAGTATTTT.

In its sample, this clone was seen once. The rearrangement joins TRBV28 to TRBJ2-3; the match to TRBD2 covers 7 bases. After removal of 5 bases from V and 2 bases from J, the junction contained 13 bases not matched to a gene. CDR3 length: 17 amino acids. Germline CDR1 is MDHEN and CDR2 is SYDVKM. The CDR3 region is CASSPPAGRENTDTQYF. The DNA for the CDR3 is TGTGCCAGCAGTCCTCCCGCAGGGCGGGAGAACACAGATACGCAGTATTTT.

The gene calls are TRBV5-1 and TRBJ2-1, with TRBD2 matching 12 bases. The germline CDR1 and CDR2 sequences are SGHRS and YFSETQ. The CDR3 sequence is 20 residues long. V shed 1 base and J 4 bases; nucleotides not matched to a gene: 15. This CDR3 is CASSLSHTSGRNRLYNEQFF. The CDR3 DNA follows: TGCGCCAGCAGCTTGTCGCATACTAGCGGGAGGAACCGATTATACAATGAGCAGTTCTTC. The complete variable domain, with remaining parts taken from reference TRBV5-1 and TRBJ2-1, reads KAGVTQTPRYLIKTRGQQVTLSCSPISGHRSVSWYQQTPGQGLQFLFEYFSETQRNKGNFPGRFSGRQFSNSRSEMNVSTLELGDSALYLCASSLSHTSGRNRLYNEQFFGPGTRLTVL.

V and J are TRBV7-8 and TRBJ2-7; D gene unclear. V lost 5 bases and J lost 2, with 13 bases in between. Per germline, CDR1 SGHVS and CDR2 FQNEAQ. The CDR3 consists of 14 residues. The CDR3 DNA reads TGTGCCAGCAGCCGGTGGCTAGACCCCTACGAGCAGTACTTC. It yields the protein CASSRWLDPYEQYF. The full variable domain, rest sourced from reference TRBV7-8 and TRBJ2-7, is GAGVSQSPRYKVAKRGQDVALRCDPISGHVSLFWYQQALGQGPEFLTYFQNEAQLDKSGLPSDRFFAERPEGSVSTLKIQRTQQEDSAVYLCASSRWLDPYEQYFGPGTRLTVT.

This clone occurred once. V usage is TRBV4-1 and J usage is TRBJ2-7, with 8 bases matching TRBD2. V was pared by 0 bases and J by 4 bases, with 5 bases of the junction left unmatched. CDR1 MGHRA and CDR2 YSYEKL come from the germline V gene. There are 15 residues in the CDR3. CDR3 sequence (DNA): TGCGCCAGCAGCCAAGATTGGCTAGCGGGTTACGAGCAGTACTTC. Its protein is CASSQDWLAGYEQYF.

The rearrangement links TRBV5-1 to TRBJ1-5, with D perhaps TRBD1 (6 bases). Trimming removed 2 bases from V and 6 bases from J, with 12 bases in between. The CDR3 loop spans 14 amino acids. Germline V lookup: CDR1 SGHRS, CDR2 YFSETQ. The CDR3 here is CASSLQQGGQPQHF. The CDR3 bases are TGCGCCAGCAGCTTACAACAGGGAGGTCAGCCCCAGCATTTT.

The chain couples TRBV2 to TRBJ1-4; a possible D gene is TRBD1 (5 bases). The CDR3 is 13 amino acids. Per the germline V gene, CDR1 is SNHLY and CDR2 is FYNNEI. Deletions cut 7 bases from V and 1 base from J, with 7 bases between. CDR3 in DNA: TGTGCCAGCACGAGGGGAACTAATGAAAAACTGTTTTTT. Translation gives CASTRGTNEKLFF.

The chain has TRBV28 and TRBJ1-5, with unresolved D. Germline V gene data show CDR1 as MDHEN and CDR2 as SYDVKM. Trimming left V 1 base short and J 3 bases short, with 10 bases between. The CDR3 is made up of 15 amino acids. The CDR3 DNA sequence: TGTGCCAGCAGTTTATCGCCAGAACTCAATCAGCCCCAGCATTTT. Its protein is CASSLSPELNQPQHF.

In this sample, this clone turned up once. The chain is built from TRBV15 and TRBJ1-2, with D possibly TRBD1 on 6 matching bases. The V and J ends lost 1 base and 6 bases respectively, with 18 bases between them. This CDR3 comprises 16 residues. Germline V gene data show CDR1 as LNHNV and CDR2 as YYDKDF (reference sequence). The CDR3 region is CATSRGQEGRGNGYTF. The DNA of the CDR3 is TGTGCCACCAGCAGAGGCCAAGAGGGCAGGGGAAATGGCTACACCTTC.

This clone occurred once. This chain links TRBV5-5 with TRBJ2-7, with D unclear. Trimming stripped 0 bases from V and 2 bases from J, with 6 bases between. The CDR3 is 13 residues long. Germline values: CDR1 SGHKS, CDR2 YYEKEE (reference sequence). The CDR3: CASSLGRTYEQYF. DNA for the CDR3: TGTGCCAGCAGCTTGGGGCGAACCTACGAGCAGTACTTC.

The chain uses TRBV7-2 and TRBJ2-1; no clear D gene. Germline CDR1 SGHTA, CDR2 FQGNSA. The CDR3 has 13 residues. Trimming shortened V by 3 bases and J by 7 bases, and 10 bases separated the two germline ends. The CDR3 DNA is TGTGCCAGCAGCTTGGCCCCTATGAATGAGCAGTTCTTC. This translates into CASSLAPMNEQFF.

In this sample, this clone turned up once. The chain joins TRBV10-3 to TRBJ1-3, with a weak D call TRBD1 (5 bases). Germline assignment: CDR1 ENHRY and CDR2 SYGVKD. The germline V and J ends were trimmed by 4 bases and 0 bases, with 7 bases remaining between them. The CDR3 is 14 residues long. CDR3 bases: TGTGCCATCAGTGGGGACGGCTCTGGAAACACCATATATTTT. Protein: CAISGDGSGNTIYF.

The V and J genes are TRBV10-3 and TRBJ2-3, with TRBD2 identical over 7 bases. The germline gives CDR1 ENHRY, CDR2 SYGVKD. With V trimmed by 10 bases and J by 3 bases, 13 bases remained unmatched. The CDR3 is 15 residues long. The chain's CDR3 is CATHRASGITDTQYF. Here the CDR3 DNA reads TGTGCCACCCATCGGGCTAGCGGAATAACAGATACGCAGTATTTT.

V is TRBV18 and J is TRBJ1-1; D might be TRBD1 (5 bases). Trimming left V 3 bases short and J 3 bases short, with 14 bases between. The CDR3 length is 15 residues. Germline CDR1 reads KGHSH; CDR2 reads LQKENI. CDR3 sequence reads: CASSPVGLGDTEAFF. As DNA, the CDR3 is TGTGCCAGCTCACCCGTGGGCCTAGGGGACACTGAAGCTTTCTTT.

DNA of the CDR3: TGTGCCAGCATTTCAGGGCAAACCCCCACCTACGAGCAGTACTTC. This encodes CASISGQTPTYEQYF. This chain joins TRBV28 and TRBJ2-7; D is perhaps TRBD1 (5 bases). V was cut by 7 bases and J by 2 bases, with 18 bases left in between. This CDR3 is built from 15 residues. CDR1 and CDR2 from the germline V gene are MDHEN and SYDVKM.

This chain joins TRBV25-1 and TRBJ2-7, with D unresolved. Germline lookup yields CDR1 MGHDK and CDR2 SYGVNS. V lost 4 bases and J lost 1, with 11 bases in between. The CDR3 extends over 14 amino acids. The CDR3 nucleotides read TGTGCCAGCAGTGCACGACTGAGTTCCTACGAGCAGTACTTC. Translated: CASSARLSSYEQYF.

The chain's CDR3 is CASSAGTGLAGYQETQYF. CDR3 in DNA: TGTGCCAGCAGCGCAGGGACAGGACTAGCGGGGTACCAAGAGACCCAGTACTTC. The chain carries TRBV9 and TRBJ2-5, with TRBD2 matching 12 bases. The CDR3 is 18 residues long. The trim removed 3 bases at V and 0 bases at J, leaving 9 bases unmatched. Germline-derived CDR1 and CDR2 are SGDLS and YYNGEE.

CDR3 region: CASRGEADGGPYNEQFF. For the CDR3, the DNA is TGTGCCAGCAGGGGTGAAGCGGACGGTGGTCCCTACAATGAGCAGTTCTTC. The rearrangement links TRBV9 to TRBJ2-1; D is possibly TRBD2 (5 bases). The V end lost 5 bases, the J end lost 2 bases, and 20 bases lay between the germline ends. Germline assignment: CDR1 SGDLS and CDR2 YYNGEE. The CDR3 consists of 17 residues.

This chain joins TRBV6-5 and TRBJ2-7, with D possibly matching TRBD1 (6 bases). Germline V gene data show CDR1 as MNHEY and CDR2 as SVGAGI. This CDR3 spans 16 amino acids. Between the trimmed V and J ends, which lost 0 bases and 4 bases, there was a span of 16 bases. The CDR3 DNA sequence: TGTGCCAGCAGTTACTCTTCAGGGCGCACAGGGTACGAGCAGTACTTC. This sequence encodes CASSYSSGRTGYEQYF.

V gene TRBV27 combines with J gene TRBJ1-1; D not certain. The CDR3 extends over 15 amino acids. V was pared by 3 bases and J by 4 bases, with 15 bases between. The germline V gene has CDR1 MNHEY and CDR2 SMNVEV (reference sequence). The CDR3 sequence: CASSLSGKVRTEAFF. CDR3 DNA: TGTGCCAGCAGTTTGTCGGGAAAGGTACGCACTGAAGCTTTCTTT.

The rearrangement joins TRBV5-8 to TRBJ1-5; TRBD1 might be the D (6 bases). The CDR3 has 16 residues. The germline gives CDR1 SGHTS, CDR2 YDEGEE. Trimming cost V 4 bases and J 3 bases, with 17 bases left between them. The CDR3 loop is CASSGGMRGPNQPQHF. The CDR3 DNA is TGTGCCAGCAGCGGGGGCATGAGGGGCCCCAATCAGCCCCAGCATTTT. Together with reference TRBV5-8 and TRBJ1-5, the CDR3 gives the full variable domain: EAGVTQSPTHLIKTRGQQATLRCSPISGHTSVYWYQQALGLGLQFLLWYDEGEERNRGNFPPRFSGRQFPNYSSELNVNALELEDSALYLCASSGGMRGPNQPQHFGDGTRLSIL.

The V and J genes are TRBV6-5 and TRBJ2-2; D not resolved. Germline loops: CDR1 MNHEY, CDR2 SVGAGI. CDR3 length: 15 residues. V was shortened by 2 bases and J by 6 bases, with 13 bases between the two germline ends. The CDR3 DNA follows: TGTGCCAGCAGTTACATTGGAGCCGGTCCCGGGGAGCTGTTTTTT. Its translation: CASSYIGAGPGELFF.

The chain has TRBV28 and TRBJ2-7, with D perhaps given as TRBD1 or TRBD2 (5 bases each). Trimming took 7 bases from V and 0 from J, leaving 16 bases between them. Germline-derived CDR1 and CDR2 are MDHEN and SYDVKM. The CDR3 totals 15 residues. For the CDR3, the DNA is TGTGCCAGCACTTCCGCCGGGGCCCACTCCTACGAGCAGTACTTC. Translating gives CASTSAGAHSYEQYF. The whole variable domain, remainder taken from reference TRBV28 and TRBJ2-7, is DVKVTQSSRYLVKRTGEKVFLECVQDMDHENMFWYRQDPGLGLRLIYFSYDVKMKEKGDIPEGYSVSREKKERFSLILESASTNQTSMYLCASTSAGAHSYEQYFGPGTRLTVT.

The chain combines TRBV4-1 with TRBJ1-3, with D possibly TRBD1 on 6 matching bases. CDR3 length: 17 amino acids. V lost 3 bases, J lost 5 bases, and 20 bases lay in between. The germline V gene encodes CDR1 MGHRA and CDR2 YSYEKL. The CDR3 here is CASSHPREQGSRNTIYF. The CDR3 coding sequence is TGCGCCAGCAGCCATCCACGGGAACAGGGTAGTAGAAACACCATATATTTT.

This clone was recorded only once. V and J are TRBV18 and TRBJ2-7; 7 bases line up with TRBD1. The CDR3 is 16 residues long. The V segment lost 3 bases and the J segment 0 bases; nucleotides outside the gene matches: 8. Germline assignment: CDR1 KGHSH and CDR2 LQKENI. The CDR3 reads CASSPDPGQSSYEQYF. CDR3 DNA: TGTGCCAGCTCACCGGACCCGGGACAGAGCTCCTACGAGCAGTACTTC.

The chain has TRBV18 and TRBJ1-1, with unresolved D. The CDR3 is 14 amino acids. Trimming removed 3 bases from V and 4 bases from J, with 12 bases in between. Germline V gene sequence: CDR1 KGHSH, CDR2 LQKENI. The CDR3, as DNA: TGTGCCAGCTCACCCGCCCGTGGTGGCACTGAAGCTTTCTTT. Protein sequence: CASSPARGGTEAFF.